These 11 T cell receptor beta chains share one sample of origin, sequenced in a study of T cell clonotyping in hematopoietic cell transplantation (dated by TCRdb to the early 2020s). Preparation of the library involved the immunoSEQ multiplex PCR assay. Drawn from immuneACCESS, this table holds only the in-frame rearrangements with V and J called that TCRdb kept. Clones are partly lost; checked studies trace under half to an unresolved V gene and leave the rest unexplained. The sample records about 16,000 clones, 80% to 90% of which are singletons. In total, the top ten clones hold 3.5% to 4.5% of the sample. The sequencing sample was made of peripheral blood mononuclear cells. The receptor source for this set is a woman aged 40 to 50 in good health. Some clones in this sample may be carry-over from other donors' samples.

The rearrangement joins TRBV19 to TRBJ1-1, with a weak D call TRBD1 (5 bases). Germline V gene sequence: CDR1 LNHDA, CDR2 SQIVND (reference sequence). This CDR3 contains 12 residues. The germline V and J ends were trimmed by 6 bases and 11 bases, with 16 bases remaining between them. The CDR3 DNA sequence: TGTGCCAGTAGGGGGGAGCGGAGTTGGGCTTTCTTT. Encoded protein: CASRGERSWAFF. The full variable domain, rest sourced from reference TRBV19 and TRBJ1-1, is DGGITQSPKYLFRKEGQNVTLSCEQNLNHDAMYWYRQDPGQGLRLIYYSQIVNDFQKGDIAEGYSVSREKKESFPLTVTSAQKNPTAFYLCASRGERSWAFFGQGTRLTVV.

The chain combines TRBV27 with TRBJ2-3; unclear D gene. This CDR3 region has 12 residues. Between the trimmed V and J ends, which lost 8 bases and 0 bases, there was a span of 6 bases. Germline assignment: CDR1 MNHEY and CDR2 SMNVEV (reference sequence). The CDR3 DNA sequence: TGTGCCAGCGGGCTTAGCACAGATACGCAGTATTTT. Protein sequence: CASGLSTDTQYF.

The chain employs TRBV7-2 and TRBJ2-3; D ambiguous. Germline V lookup: CDR1 SGHTA, CDR2 FQGNSA. CDR3 length: 11 residues. V lost 6 bases to trimming and J lost 5 bases, with 6 bases between them. The CDR3 region is CASSRGDTQYF. The CDR3 bases are TGTGCCAGCAGTCGAGGAGATACGCAGTATTTT.

The J gene is TRBJ2-7, the V gene TRBV6-1, with D possibly TRBD2 on 5 matching bases. This CDR3 comprises 14 residues. CDR1 and CDR2 from the germline V gene are MNHNS and SASEGT. V gave up 2 bases and J gave up 0 bases, with 8 bases separating them. DNA of the CDR3: TGTGCCAGCAGTGAAACAGCGGACTCCTACGAGCAGTACTTC. Its translation: CASSETADSYEQYF.

The gene calls are TRBV7-2 and TRBJ2-1; D is unclear. The CDR3 contains 13 residues. The germline gives CDR1 SGHTA, CDR2 FQGNSA. The V and J ends lost 2 bases and 10 bases respectively, with 12 bases between them. The CDR3 region is CASSLIVLDEQFF. The DNA for the CDR3 is TGTGCCAGCAGCTTAATTGTGTTGGACGAGCAGTTCTTC.

The V and J genes are TRBV7-2 and TRBJ2-7, with 7 bases fitting TRBD1. This CDR3 is built from 15 residues. The ends lost 7 bases at V and 0 bases at J; junction bases unmatched: 9. Germline CDR1 reads SGHTA; CDR2 reads FQGNSA. The CDR3 nucleotides read TGTGCCAGCATCCTCCCCAGGGGGAGCTCCTACGAGCAGTACTTC. Its protein product is CASILPRGSSYEQYF.

This chain links TRBV4-2 with TRBJ2-2; D gene uncertain. This CDR3 comprises 19 residues. Trimming took 1 base from V and 7 from J, leaving 25 bases between them. CDR1 is LGHNA, CDR2 YNFKEQ, per germline. The CDR3, as DNA: TGTGCCAGCAGCCAAGGGGGATGGCAGTTACTGTTTAGTGGCGGGGAGCTGTTTTTT. Its translation is CASSQGGWQLLFSGGELFF.

This chain joins TRBV30 and TRBJ2-1; 9 bases map to TRBD2. The V segment lost 0 bases and the J segment 11 bases; nucleotides outside the gene matches: 8. Germline V lookup: CDR1 GTSNPN, CDR2 SVGIG (reference sequence). The CDR3 runs 14 residues. This CDR3 reads CAWSVDGLAGQQFF. The CDR3 DNA follows: TGTGCCTGGAGTGTAGATGGGCTAGCGGGGCAGCAGTTCTTC.

The sample holds a few counts of this clone. In nucleotides, the CDR3 is TGTGCCAGTAGTATCGCGGGTGAAGCTTTCTTT. Amino acid sequence: CASSIAGEAFF. V gene TRBV19 combines with J gene TRBJ1-1; unclear D gene. The CDR3 totals 11 residues. V was pared by 3 bases and J by 7 bases, with 6 bases between. The germline CDR1 and CDR2 sequences are LNHDA and SQIVND (reference sequence).

This chain uses TRBV19 with TRBJ2-2, with 8 positions matching TRBD2. This CDR3 comprises 18 residues. CDR1 is LNHDA and CDR2 is SQIVND in the germline V gene (reference sequence). With 6 bases clipped from V and 3 bases from J, the junction kept 15 bases outside the gene matches. The CDR3 spells CASRPRGPSGPYTGELFF. The CDR3 DNA sequence: TGTGCCAGTAGGCCGAGGGGACCTAGCGGGCCCTACACCGGGGAGCTGTTTTTT.

The J gene is TRBJ2-2, the V gene TRBV6-5; 9 bases match TRBD1. Per germline, CDR1 MNHEY and CDR2 SVGAGI. V dropped 3 bases and J dropped 4; count of bases not matched to a gene: 6. The CDR3 contains 16 residues. CDR3 in DNA: TGTGCCAGCAGTTATTCCGGGACAGGGCCCACCGGGGAGCTGTTTTTT. Translating gives CASSYSGTGPTGELFF.